This T cell receptor beta chain comes out of a study of cytomegalovirus exposure and HLA in healthy donors. The germline V gene encodes CDR1 SGHAT and CDR2 FQDESV (reference sequence). The CDR3 is 16 residues long. Trimming pared 0 bases from V and 0 bases from J, leaving 11 bases between. Primers: 60 Vbeta forward and 13 Jbeta reverse. Clones were sequenced by immunoSEQ multiplex PCR, and TCRdb holds only the in-frame ones, with some missing. The table lists about 130,000 clones, just under 80% of them singletons. Sequenced sample: PBMCs. The clonotype was recovered from a man between 25 and 39 years old in good health and CMV-seronegative. This rearrangement joins TRBV11-1 to TRBJ1-1, with a possible D match to TRBD1 (5 bases). The DNA for the CDR3 is TGTGCCAGCAGCTTAGCGTTCGGGGGAATGAACACTGAAGCTTTCTTT. The encoded protein is CASSLAFGGMNTEAFF. Looking up the rest from reference TRBV11-1 and TRBJ1-1 gives the full variable domain: EAEVAQSPRYKITEKSQAVAFWCDPISGHATLYWYRQILGQGPELLVQFQDESVVDDSQLPKDRFSAERLKGVDSTLKIQPAELGDSAMYLCASSLAFGGMNTEAFFGQGTRLTVV.